Following are 21 T cell receptor beta chains from one sample sequenced in a study of chemoradiotherapy in HPV16-positive cancers (dated by TCRdb to 2022 to 2024). The method was the immunoSEQ multiplex PCR assay. TCRdb carries this immuneACCESS record with in-frame sequences only. Its versions omit some clonotypes, under half of them owing to an unresolved V gene in the studies checked, with the rest unexplained. The table for this sample lists roughly 1,100 clones; roughly 88% of them were counted only once. The ten top clones hold 4% to 6% of the sample. The source material was tumor tissue, sampled from a patient who underwent chemoradiotherapy. All receptors derive from a human donor with HPV-associated anogenital cancer.

The CDR3 region has the DNA TGCGCCAGCAGCCAAGTTGAGGCCGGGCAGCCCCAGCATTTT. Its protein product is CASSQVEAGQPQHF. The rearrangement uses TRBV4-1 and TRBJ1-5, with unresolved D. The CDR3 has 14 residues. The germline V gene has CDR1 MGHRA and CDR2 YSYEKL. The germline V and J ends were trimmed by 1 base and 7 bases, with 11 bases remaining between them.

The chain couples TRBV30 to TRBJ2-7; D uncertain. Germline lookup yields CDR1 GTSNPN and CDR2 SVGIG (reference sequence). The CDR3 has 11 amino acids. With 2 bases removed from V and 3 bases from J, the gap between germline ends came to 5 bases. CDR3 sequence reads: CAWSRNYEQYF. The CDR3 nucleotides are TGTGCCTGGAGTCGAAACTACGAGCAGTACTTC.

The rearrangement uses TRBV14 and TRBJ1-6; D might be TRBD1 (5 bases). Trimming pared 2 bases from V and 10 bases from J, leaving 12 bases between. The CDR3 is 14 amino acids. CDR1 SGHDN and CDR2 FVKESK come from the germline V gene. In DNA, the CDR3 is TGTGCCAGCAGCCAAAGCAGGGAAGTGTCACCCCTCCACTTT. It is translated as CASSQSREVSPLHF. Based on the CDR3 plus reference TRBV14 and TRBJ1-6, the full variable domain is EAGVTQFPSHSVIEKGQTVTLRCDPISGHDNLYWYRRVMGKEIKFLLHFVKESKQDESGMPNNRFLAERTGGTYSTLKVQPAELEDSGVYFCASSQSREVSPLHFGNGTRLTVT.

In this sample, this clone turned up once. The rearrangement joins TRBV19 to TRBJ1-5, with D hard to call. V lost 1 base to trimming and J lost 2 bases, with 12 bases between them. Germline CDR1 LNHDA, CDR2 SQIVND (reference sequence). The CDR3 is made up of 16 amino acids. The CDR3 loop is CASSIGRGRGNQPQHF. The CDR3 DNA reads TGTGCCAGTAGTATAGGAAGAGGGCGGGGCAATCAGCCCCAGCATTTT.

The count of this clone is one. The V gene is TRBV5-6, the J gene TRBJ1-2; maybe TRBD1 (5 bases). The CDR3 totals 14 residues. Germline assignment: CDR1 SGHDT and CDR2 YYEEEE. The V and J ends lost 0 bases and 7 bases respectively, with 13 bases between them. The CDR3 loop is CASSLVGAVPGYTF. CDR3 coding DNA: TGTGCCAGCAGCTTGGTCGGGGCAGTTCCTGGCTACACCTTC. Supplemented by reference TRBV5-6 and TRBJ1-2, the full variable domain reads DAGVTQSPTHLIKTRGQQVTLRCSPKSGHDTVSWYQQALGQGPQFIFQYYEEEERQRGNFPDRFSGHQFPNYSSELNVNALLLGDSALYLCASSLVGAVPGYTFGSGTRLTVV.

The chain recombines TRBV7-9 with TRBJ2-3; D uncertain. Trimming left V 1 base short and J 15 bases short, with 14 bases between. CDR1 is SEHNR, CDR2 FQNEAQ, per germline (reference sequence). This CDR3 is built from 12 residues. CDR3 DNA: TGTGCCAGCAGCTTAGAGATTTTACCCCTATATTTT. Amino acid sequence: CASSLEILPLYF.

The V call is TRBV6-6, the J call TRBJ1-6, with TRBD1 matching 7 bases. The CDR3 loop spans 15 amino acids. CDR1 and CDR2 from the germline V gene are MNHNY and SVGAGI (reference sequence). The V and J ends lost 5 bases and 4 bases, in that order; junction bases with no gene match: 5. CDR3 sequence reads: CASSPDRLYNSPLHF. CDR3 DNA: TGTGCCAGCAGTCCGGACAGGTTATATAATTCACCCCTCCACTTT.

The V call is TRBV5-5, the J call TRBJ2-5, with D perhaps TRBD1 or TRBD2 (6 bases each). Near its end, the DNA agrees better with TRBJ2-7, so the J call may be wrong. The CDR3 runs 15 residues. Germline assignment: CDR1 SGHKS and CDR2 YYEKEE (reference sequence). The CDR3 region is CASSRPGGLSYEQYF. Here the CDR3 DNA reads TGTGCCAGCAGTCGCCCCGGGGGCCTATCCTACGAGCAGTACTTC.

The rearrangement links TRBV6-6 to TRBJ2-7, with D perhaps TRBD2 (5 bases). Trimming removed 6 bases from V and 2 bases from J, with 17 bases in between. The CDR3 extends over 15 amino acids. Germline CDR1 reads MNHNY; CDR2 reads SVGAGI (reference sequence). This CDR3 reads CASRGERKIAYEQYF. CDR3 nucleotide sequence: TGTGCCAGCAGGGGAGAAAGGAAAATTGCCTACGAGCAGTACTTC.

V is TRBV28 and J is TRBJ2-3; 9 nucleotides match TRBD2. The junction had 13 bases not matched to a gene; V was cut back by 5 bases and J by 7 bases. This CDR3 is 16 amino acids long. Germline CDR1 and CDR2: MDHEN and SYDVKM. For the CDR3, the DNA is TGTGCCAGCAGTCCTCGGACTAGCGCCCTTTCAAATACGCAGTATTTT. Protein sequence: CASSPRTSALSNTQYF.

This chain connects TRBV5-8 to TRBJ2-7; D unclear. Trimming took 7 bases from V and 3 from J, leaving 14 bases between them. Germline V lookup: CDR1 SGHTS, CDR2 YDEGEE. The CDR3 is 13 residues long. The CDR3 protein is CASGEYGRYEQYF. The CDR3 bases are TGTGCCAGCGGGGAATATGGCCGCTACGAGCAGTACTTC.

V and J are TRBV7-8 and TRBJ2-3; 11 positions agree with TRBD2. Germline lookup yields CDR1 SGHVS and CDR2 FQNEAQ. V shed 2 bases, J shed 6 bases, and the junction held 10 bases outside the gene matches. The CDR3 length is 17 residues. The chain's CDR3 is CASSLYRLAGGKDTQYF. The CDR3 DNA sequence: TGTGCCAGCAGCTTATATAGGCTAGCGGGGGGTAAGGATACGCAGTATTTT.

This rearrangement joins TRBV6-6 to TRBJ2-3; D is unresolved. Deletions cut 9 bases from V and 5 bases from J, with 9 bases between. Germline V gives CDR1 MNHNY, CDR2 SVGAGI (reference sequence). CDR3 length equals 11 residues. The chain's CDR3 is CASLGIDTQYF. CDR3 bases: TGTGCCAGTTTGGGGATAGATACGCAGTATTTT.

This clone was seen a single time. V gene TRBV19 combines with J gene TRBJ2-5; D is unclear. The V gene lost 6 bases and the J gene lost 2 bases, with 13 bases spanning the gap. Germline V CDR1 and CDR2: LNHDA, SQIVND (reference sequence). The CDR3 extends over 14 amino acids. The CDR3 is CASSPPLLQETQYF. CDR3 DNA: TGTGCCAGTAGCCCCCCATTATTACAAGAGACCCAGTACTTC.

The rearrangement joins TRBV30 to TRBJ2-3; 11 bases are shared with TRBD2. This CDR3 comprises 20 residues. Per germline, CDR1 GTSNPN and CDR2 SVGIG (reference sequence). Trimming at V came to 5 bases and at J to 5 bases, leaving 24 bases not matched to a gene. This CDR3 is CAWYSTRKFSGGAREDTQYF. CDR3 nucleotides: TGTGCCTGGTATTCTACGAGAAAGTTTAGCGGGGGGGCTCGAGAAGATACGCAGTATTTT.

V and J are TRBV6-1 and TRBJ2-5; possible D gene TRBD1, 6 bases. The CDR3 loop spans 15 amino acids. Between the trimmed V and J ends, which lost 1 base and 5 bases, there was a span of 14 bases. CDR1 is MNHNS, CDR2 SASEGT, per germline. In nucleotides, the CDR3 is TGTGCCAGCAGTGAAGACACAGGGCCGCGGGAGACCCAGTACTTC. Its protein product is CASSEDTGPRETQYF.

With regard to this clone: Other DNA sequences in the same sample also yield this CDR3. This chain links TRBV5-1 with TRBJ1-4, with 10 positions matching TRBD1. Germline values: CDR1 SGHRS, CDR2 YFSETQ. J lost 8 bases, V lost 0 bases, and 13 bases had no gene match. This CDR3 is 18 amino acids long. CDR3: CASSLEGALTGGEEKLFF. For the CDR3, the DNA is TGCGCCAGCAGCTTGGAGGGGGCGCTGACAGGGGGCGAAGAAAAACTGTTTTTT.

This chain uses TRBV19 with TRBJ1-6; D unresolved. Trimming cost V 6 bases and J 1 base, with 10 bases left between them. CDR1 and CDR2 (germline): LNHDA, SQIVND (reference sequence). The CDR3 is made up of 15 amino acids. The CDR3 protein is CASRERRSYNSPLHF. CDR3 in DNA: TGTGCCAGTAGGGAGAGACGTTCCTATAATTCACCCCTCCACTTT.

The genes are TRBV5-1 and TRBJ1-2, with no clear D. The CDR3 has 14 amino acids. The germline V gene has CDR1 SGHRS and CDR2 YFSETQ. With 1 base removed from V and 0 bases from J, the gap between germline ends came to 7 bases. This chain's CDR3 is CASSLPPPNYGYTF. The CDR3 DNA sequence: TGCGCCAGCAGCTTGCCACCTCCTAACTATGGCTACACCTTC.

The chain links TRBV7-9 to TRBJ1-2; possibly TRBD1 for D (5 bases). CDR1 is SEHNR, CDR2 FQNEAQ, per germline (reference sequence). This CDR3 region has 13 residues. V was pared by 0 bases and J by 4 bases, with 6 bases between. CDR3: CASSLAGGYGYTF. The DNA of the CDR3 is TGTGCCAGCAGCTTAGCGGGGGGCTATGGCTACACCTTC.

This chain uses TRBV5-5 with TRBJ1-3; D is unclear. V was clipped by 3 bases and J by 2 bases, with 12 bases between them. This CDR3 contains 15 residues. Germline CDR1 SGHKS, CDR2 YYEKEE (reference sequence). CDR3: CASSWLDAPGNTIYF. CDR3 coding DNA: TGTGCCAGCAGCTGGCTTGACGCTCCTGGAAACACCATATATTTT.